This T cell receptor beta chain is from a study of shared clonotypes between healthy human individuals. Repertoires were generated with immunoSEQ multiplex PCR, while TCRdb's copy carries only in-frame clones and drops some. The sample has some 2,500,000 clones, under 95% seen once. The CDR3 covers 16 residues. Germline assignment: CDR1 SEHNR and CDR2 FQNEAQ (reference sequence). V gave up 5 bases and J gave up 1 base; unmatched junction bases: 10. The specimen sequenced was naive CD4+ T cells from PBMCs. Subset described: CD45RA+ positively selected. This rearrangement joins TRBV7-9 to TRBJ2-7; 8 bases are a match to TRBD1. The clonotype originates from a man aged 18 to 29 in good health. Some clones in this sample may be carry-over from other donors' samples. CDR3 sequence (DNA): TGTGCCAGCAGCCCCCACCGGGACAGGATGTCCTACGAGCAGTACTTC. Its protein product is CASSPHRDRMSYEQYF.